This section outlines one T cell receptor beta chain sequence together with its context. This record comes from a study of cytomegalovirus exposure and HLA in healthy donors. Germline CDR1 and CDR2: MNHEY and SVGAGI. This CDR3 has 12 amino acids. V gave up 6 bases and J gave up 7 bases, with 13 bases separating them. With 60 Vbeta and 13 Jbeta primers, the PCR was carried out. The table came from immunoSEQ multiplex PCR; TCRdb's copy has only in-frame clones and leaves some out. The data contain 200,000 or so clones, around 80% of them singletons. Sequencing used PBMCs. J is TRBJ2-7 and V is TRBV6-5; D unclear. This TCR came from a woman aged 18-29 years in good health and CMV-seropositive. Written as DNA, the CDR3 is TGTGCCAGCAGGTCCCCACGAGGTGAGCAGTACTTC. Translated, it gives CASRSPRGEQYF.